The rows below give T cell receptor beta chains drawn from one sample of a study of CD8 T cells in ankylosing spondylitis. TCRdb passed the 5' RACE reads through MiXCR, listing each CDR3 protein once. The sample lists fewer than 200,000 distinct CDR3 sequences; around a sixth were seen once. The sequencing input was blood, either unsorted or a sorted T cell fraction (not recorded which). These receptors were obtained from a male donor under 30 with ankylosing spondylitis or in good health (not recorded which). The CDR3 runs from the conserved cysteine through the conserved F or W. The order of the fields is clone size, V gene, CDR3 length, J gene, D gene, CDR3 protein, CDR3 DNA. D genes are given only for firm matches. Expanded clones get a size class; other rows say once, few or many, or leave the size out.

.,TRBV29-1,9,TRBJ1-1,.,CSVEEWARF,TGCAGCGTTGAGGAGTGGGCGAGATTT
many,TRBV7-9,12,TRBJ2-5,.,CASTLPEETQYF,TGTGCCTCGACACTACCCGAAGAGACCCAGTACTTC
many,TRBV12-3/TRBV12-4,12,TRBJ2-1,.,CASSFLNNEQFF,TGTGCCAGCAGTTTCTTGAACAATGAGCAGTTCTTC
many,TRBV5-1,13,TRBJ2-1,.,CASSLAVYNEQFF,TGCGCCAGCAGCTTGGCCGTATACAATGAGCAGTTCTTC
.,TRBV12-3/TRBV12-4,15,TRBJ2-3,.,CASSFLTPSTDTQYF,TGTGCCAGCAGTTTCTTGACTCCATCCACAGATACGCAGTATTTT
.,TRBV24-1,17,TRBJ2-1,TRBD2,CATSDPNGLGLRNEQFF,TGTGCCACCAGTGACCCCAACGGACTAGGTTTACGCAATGAGCAGTTCTTC
many,TRBV5-4,15,TRBJ2-7,.,CASSRSLDRPYEQYF,TGTGCCAGCAGCCGGTCGCTGGACAGACCCTACGAGCAGTACTTC
many,TRBV20-1,11,TRBJ1-5,.,CSASGNQPQHF,TGCAGTGCTAGTGGCAATCAGCCCCAGCATTTT
.,TRBV27,15,TRBJ2-1,.,CASSLEGINRYEQFF,TGTGCCAGCAGTTTAGAGGGTATCAATAGGTATGAGCAGTTCTTC
many,TRBV6-1,13,TRBJ1-1,.,CASSEGESSEAFF,TGTGCCAGCAGTGAAGGGGAGAGTTCGGAAGCTTTCTTT
.,TRBV25-1,13,TRBJ2-1,.,CASSEYKWGQQFF,TGTGCCAGCAGTGAATATAAGTGGGGGCAGCAGTTCTTC
many,TRBV5-5,11,TRBJ2-7,.,CASSSTYEQYF,TGTGCCAGCAGTTCCACTTACGAGCAGTACTTC
many,TRBV12-3/TRBV12-4,13,TRBJ2-3,.,CASSFPERNTQYF,TGTGCCAGCAGTTTCCCGGAACGGAATACGCAGTATTTT
many,TRBV6-2/TRBV6-3,14,TRBJ1-2,.,CASSYGQLQLDGTF,TGTGCCAGCAGTTACGGTCAGCTCCAACTTGATGGAACCTTC
many,TRBV3-1,13,TRBJ1-5,.,CASSQDRDQPQHF,TGTGCCAGCAGCCAAGATCGGGATCAGCCCCAGCATTTT
few,TRBV29-1,12,TRBJ1-1,.,CSVVGQGTEAFF,TGCAGCGTTGTGGGTCAGGGTACTGAAGCTTTCTTT